This T cell receptor (beta chain) was sequenced during a study of graft-versus-host responses after intestinal transplantation (dated by TCRdb to the early 2020s). Background for the entire study: The transplants that recipients got were multivisceral, liver-intestinal, or isolated intestinal. Rather than being sequenced by the commercial service, samples from a few later patients were sequenced in-house on an Illumina MiSeq and processed with MiXCR. Bulk TCR-beta CDR3 sequencing was used to track graft-versus-host and host-versus-graft alloreactive T cell clones in the graft, circulation and bone marrow after intestinal transplantation. Anti-thymocyte globulin induction was given to all recipients, followed by maintenance tacrolimus and steroids for two to four years. Alloreactive clones were identified by sequencing pre-transplant mixed lymphocyte reaction products and comparing these products with unstimulated pre-transplant donor and recipient T cells. A peak of at least 4% donor T cells among recipient peripheral blood mononuclear cells was the definition used for donor T cell macrochimerism. The cohort enrolled fewer than 25 intestinal transplant recipients including one retransplant, and 3 patients lacking pretransplant specimens were excluded. General conclusions and limits of the study: GvH clones were found in recipient bone marrow, and some of the GvH clones appeared earlier in ileal mucosa or blood, which is consistent with an intestinal mucosal origin. The conclusions were limited by the relatively low number and heterogeneity of the intestinal transplant patients. In the allografts of patients with donor T cell macrochimerism, GvH to HvG T cell clonal ratios were high. Early after transplant, declines in HvG clones were associated with peak levels of circulating GvH clones.

Blood samples were collected up to 4 times in the first month after transplant and then at least monthly when available. Note on this clone: Its cognate antigen has yet to be identified. The input lacks base qualities; no much larger clone sits a single base away.

The CDR3, cysteine through phenylalanine, is 16 amino acids long. Solely the CDR3 DNA is kept, with 48 bases framed from the first base. Based on the germline V gene, the CDR1 and CDR2 sequences are KGHSH and LQKENI. V gives up 2 bases and J gives up 2 bases, and the segment between their germline ends measures 15 bases. Receptor libraries were prepared by the immunoSEQ multiplex PCR assay. Adaptive Biotechnologies carried out high-throughput TCR-beta CDR3 sequencing of genomic DNA for most patients. The paper's processing steps were these. TCR sequencing data for approximately 19 patients were retrieved from Adaptive's ImmunoSEQ software; three other patients were processed with MiXCR and VDJtools. CDR3 nucleotide sequences shared between donor and recipient were removed because their origin could not be assigned. To be classed as alloreactive, a clone needed at least 2-fold expansion over unstimulated cells and a minimum CFSE-low frequency of 0.002% (template counts) or 0.001% (read counts). Clones were considered mappable if detected in sequenced pre-transplant spleen, lymph node, or MLR CFSE-low populations of the donor or recipient. Cumulative frequency of alloreactive clones was calculated as a percentage of all sequences weighted by copy number. In its TCRdb copy, this immuneACCESS table keeps in-frame sequences only and misses some clones. Where compared with another copy, unresolved V genes explain less than half of these, and the others have no known cause. That table supplies the V and J calls and clone size; D and trimming were determined from the DNA. In all, the sample holds nearly 100,000 clones, and more than 80% of those were seen once. The ten largest make up around 16% of the sample.

This sequence originates from a human patient who received an intestinal transplant, so some T cells may come from the graft donor. Sequencing was performed on PBMCs, taken 450 to 480 days after intestinal transplant. The rearranged segments are TRBV18 and TRBJ2-5; TRBD2 might be the D gene, on 6 matching bases. The nucleotide sequence reads TGTGCCAGCTCACCAACCGCGGGGATCACGCAAGAGACCCAGTACTTC. Its translation reads: CASSPTAGITQETQYF.